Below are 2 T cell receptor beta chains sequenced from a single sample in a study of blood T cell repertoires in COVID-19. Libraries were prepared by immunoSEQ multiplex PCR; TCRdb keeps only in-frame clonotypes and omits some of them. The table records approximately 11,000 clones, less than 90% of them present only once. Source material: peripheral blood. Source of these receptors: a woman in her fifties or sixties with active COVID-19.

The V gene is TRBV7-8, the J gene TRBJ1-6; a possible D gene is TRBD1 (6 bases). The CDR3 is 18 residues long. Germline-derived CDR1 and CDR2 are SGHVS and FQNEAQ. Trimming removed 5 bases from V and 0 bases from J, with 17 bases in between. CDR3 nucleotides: TGTGCCAGCAGCACGGACAGAAGGACCAACTCCTATAATTCACCCCTCCACTTT. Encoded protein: CASSTDRRTNSYNSPLHF.

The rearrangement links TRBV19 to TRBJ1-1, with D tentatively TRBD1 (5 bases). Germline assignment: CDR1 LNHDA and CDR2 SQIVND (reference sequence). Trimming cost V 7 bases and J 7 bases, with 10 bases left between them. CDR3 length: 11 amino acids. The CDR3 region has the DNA TGTGCCAGTATTAGGGGATTTGAAGCTTTCTTT. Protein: CASIRGFEAFF.